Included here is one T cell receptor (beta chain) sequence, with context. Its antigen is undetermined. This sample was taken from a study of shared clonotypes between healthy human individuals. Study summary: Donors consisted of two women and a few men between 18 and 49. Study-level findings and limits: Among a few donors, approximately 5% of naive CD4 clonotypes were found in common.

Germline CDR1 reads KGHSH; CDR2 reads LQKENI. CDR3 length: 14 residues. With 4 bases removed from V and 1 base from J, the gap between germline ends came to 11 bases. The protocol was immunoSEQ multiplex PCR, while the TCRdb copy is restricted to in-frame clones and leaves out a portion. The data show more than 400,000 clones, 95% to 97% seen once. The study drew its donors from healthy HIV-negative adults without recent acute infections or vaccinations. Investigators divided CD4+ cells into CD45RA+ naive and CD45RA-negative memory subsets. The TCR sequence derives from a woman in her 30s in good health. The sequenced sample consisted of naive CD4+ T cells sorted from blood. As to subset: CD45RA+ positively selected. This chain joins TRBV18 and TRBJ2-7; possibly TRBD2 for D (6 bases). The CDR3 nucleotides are TGTGCCAGCTCACGCCGGGACTCATCCTACGAGCAGTACTTC. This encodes CASSRRDSSYEQYF.